The rows below give T cell receptor beta chains drawn from one sample of a study of T cell responses to AZD1222 COVID-19 vaccine. Sequencing used immunoSEQ multiplex PCR; TCRdb keeps in-frame clones, though not all of them. The sample records more than 95,000 clones, about 89% being singletons. This specimen consisted of peripheral blood, obtained on day 0 of AZD1222 vaccination. Receptor source: an adult in good health. The CDR3 runs from the conserved cysteine through the conserved F or W. Fields, in order: CDR3 length, V gene, CDR3 protein.

>13|TRBV5-1
CASSLGQGAEAFF
>16|TRBV7-9
CASSLAGPGGNEKLFF
>15|TRBV18
CASSPRGPVDTEAFF
>11|TRBV7-9
CACRAQETQYF
>14|TRBV3-1/TRBV3-2
CASSDGQLNTEAFF
>15|TRBV27
CASSFLTSGRDTQYF
>14|TRBV9
CASSARVQANEQFF
>18|TRBV21-1
CASSPTGALPSSTDTQYF
>15|TRBV6-5
CASSSRGLVITEAFF
>14|TRBV7-3
CASSYGTGGNEQFF
>16|TRBV4-2
CASSPDWSSGANVLTF
>13|TRBV9
CASRQDGNSPLHF